The 23 T cell receptor beta chains in this list originate from one sample, sequenced in a study of T-cell memory formation after mild COVID-19. In TCRdb, the 5' RACE reads were re-called with MiXCR into one record per CDR3 protein. The top ten clones hold roughly 8.3% of a sample with hundreds of thousands of distinct CDR3 sequences, about 20% of them seen once. Material for sequencing was PBMCs or a T cell subset sorted from them (not recorded which). The receptor set was obtained from an adult woman who had mild COVID-19 (a few samples of this study predate the infection). Cell type and time point are not known.

The rearrangement joins TRBV9 to TRBJ2-3; 8 nucleotides line up with TRBD2. In germline, CDR1 is SGDLS, CDR2 YYNGEE. J lost 0 bases, V lost 4 bases, and 4 bases had no gene match. This CDR3 region has 15 residues. The CDR3: CASSNSGISTDTQYF. Written as DNA, the CDR3 is TGTGCCAGCAGCAATAGCGGGATTAGCACAGATACGCAGTATTTT.

A few counts support this clonotype. This chain joins TRBV20-1 and TRBJ1-1; 12 nucleotides align to TRBD1. This CDR3 has 14 residues. The V and J ends lost 2 bases and 6 bases, in that order; junction bases with no gene match: 4. CDR1 is DFQATT and CDR2 is SNEGSKA in the germline V gene (reference sequence). The CDR3 sequence: CSARRDRGLPEAFF. CDR3 DNA: TGCAGTGCTAGAAGGGACAGGGGGCTTCCTGAAGCTTTCTTT.

In its sample, this clonotype was seen a few times. The chain couples TRBV4-3 to TRBJ2-7; 9 bases are shared with TRBD1. With 1 base clipped from V and 6 bases from J, the junction kept 10 bases outside the gene matches. The CDR3 spans 16 residues. Germline V lookup: CDR1 LGHNA, CDR2 YSLEER. CDR3 coding DNA: TGCGCCAGCAGCCAAGGGGTAGGACAGGGGTGGGCCGAGCAGTACTTC. Amino acids: CASSQGVGQGWAEQYF.

In DNA, the CDR3 is TGTGCCAGCAGACTTCGACTAGGCTACACCTTC. This sequence encodes CASRLRLGYTF. The chain has TRBV12-3 or TRBV12-4 and TRBJ1-2, with D unclear. This CDR3 region has 11 residues. V lost 6 bases to trimming and J lost 8 bases, with 10 bases between them.

The chain links TRBV9 to TRBJ2-5; 8 bases fit TRBD1. The CDR3 has 16 residues. The germline gives CDR1 SGDLS, CDR2 YYNGEE. V dropped 0 bases and J dropped 4; count of bases not matched to a gene: 8. The DNA of the CDR3 is TGTGCCAGCAGCGTAGGTGGCAGGGGGCGAGGAGAGACCCAGTACTTC. Translated, it gives CASSVGGRGRGETQYF.

The gene calls are TRBV6-1 and TRBJ2-7; tentatively, D is TRBD1 (8 bases). Germline V CDR1 and CDR2: MNHNS, SASEGT. Trimming took 7 bases from V and 1 from J, leaving 20 bases between them. The CDR3 consists of 16 residues. CDR3 in DNA: TGTGCCAGCAATGTGGGAGGGACAGGACATTCCTACGAGCAGTACTTC. It codes for CASNVGGTGHSYEQYF.

V is TRBV3-1 and J is TRBJ1-3, with a possible D match to TRBD1 (5 bases). The ends were cut back, 2 bases at V and 0 bases at J, with 14 bases in the middle. CDR3 length: 17 residues. Germline CDR1 is LGHDT and CDR2 is YNNKEL (reference sequence). CDR3 DNA sequence: TGTGCCAGCAGCCAACATGGGGCTGGAGCCTCTGGAAACACCATATATTTT. Amino acids: CASSQHGAGASGNTIYF.

This clonotype was observed a handful of times. V usage is TRBV7-3 and J usage is TRBJ2-1, with 9 bases aligning to TRBD2. The V gene end was trimmed by 6 bases and the J gene end by 6 bases; junction bases not matched to a gene: 15. The CDR3 sequence is 17 residues long. The germline gives CDR1 SGHTA, CDR2 FQGTGA. CDR3 nucleotides: TGTGCCAGCAGTCCAGCGGGGGGTTTAGCGGGAGTCAATGAGCAGTTCTTC. Translated: CASSPAGGLAGVNEQFF.

The V and J genes are TRBV5-4 and TRBJ2-3, with D perhaps given as TRBD1 or TRBD2 (6 bases each). Per the germline V gene, CDR1 is SGHNT and CDR2 is YYREEE (reference sequence). The V gene lost 4 bases and the J gene lost 4 bases, with 19 bases spanning the gap. The CDR3 extends over 16 amino acids. The CDR3 here is CASSNTPGARPDTQYF. In DNA form, the CDR3 reads TGTGCCAGCAGCAATACCCCGGGGGCCCGCCCAGATACGCAGTATTTT.

The chain carries TRBV19 and TRBJ1-1, with D tentatively TRBD1 (6 bases). Germline CDR1 and CDR2: LNHDA and SQIVND (reference sequence). The CDR3 consists of 14 residues. Deletions cut 4 bases from V and 4 bases from J, with 13 bases between. The CDR3 nucleotides are TGTGCCAGTAGTAAGGGGGGTGGGAGCACTGAAGCTTTCTTT. As protein: CASSKGGGSTEAFF.

The CDR3 here is CASSLPADEQYF. CDR3 DNA sequence: TGTGCCAGCAGCTTACCGGCCGACGAGCAGTACTTC. The V and J genes are TRBV7-8 and TRBJ2-7, with D uncertain. The CDR3 spans 12 residues. The germline V gene encodes CDR1 SGHVS and CDR2 FQNEAQ. Trimming removed 2 bases at V and 5 bases at J, with 7 bases between. The whole variable domain, remainder taken from reference TRBV7-8 and TRBJ2-7, is GAGVSQSPRYKVAKRGQDVALRCDPISGHVSLFWYQQALGQGPEFLTYFQNEAQLDKSGLPSDRFFAERPEGSVSTLKIQRTQQEDSAVYLCASSLPADEQYFGPGTRLTVT.

This clonotype was counted between two and nine times. The rearrangement joins TRBV6-2 or TRBV6-3 to TRBJ1-1, with a weak D call TRBD1 (6 bases). The germline V and J ends were trimmed by 5 bases and 4 bases, with 23 bases remaining between them. Germline V gives CDR1 MNHEY, CDR2 SVGEGT. The CDR3 is made up of 17 amino acids. The CDR3 here is CASSKHSQGKRATEAFF. CDR3 DNA sequence: TGTGCCAGCAGTAAACATTCACAGGGAAAAAGGGCCACTGAAGCTTTCTTT.

This clonotype was found a few times. The chain uses TRBV11-2 and TRBJ2-5, with D perhaps TRBD1 or TRBD2 (5 bases each). The CDR3 has 16 residues. The V and J ends lost 6 bases and 5 bases respectively, with 22 bases between them. Germline lookup yields CDR1 SGHAT and CDR2 FQNNGV. The DNA for the CDR3 is TGTGCCAGCAGGCGTCCGGGACGGAGATTGGAGGAGACCCAGTACTTC. Translated, it gives CASRRPGRRLEETQYF. Variable domain in full (rest from reference TRBV11-2 and TRBJ2-5): EAGVAQSPRYKIIEKRQSVAFWCNPISGHATLYWYQQILGQGPKLLIQFQNNGVVDDSQLPKDRFSAERLKGVDSTLKIQPAKLEDSAVYLCASRRPGRRLEETQYFGPGTRLLVL.

The chain joins TRBV14 to TRBJ2-1; D gene unclear. The germline gives CDR1 SGHDN, CDR2 FVKESK. The V and J ends lost 5 bases and 1 base respectively, with 9 bases between them. The CDR3 runs to 14 residues. CDR3 nucleotide sequence: TGTGCCAGCAGCGAAGGCCAATCCTACAATGAGCAGTTCTTC. This translates into CASSEGQSYNEQFF.

This clonotype has more than one count but fewer than ten. The chain carries TRBV2 and TRBJ2-1, with D unresolved. In germline, CDR1 is SNHLY, CDR2 FYNNEI. There are 17 residues in the CDR3. V lost 4 bases to trimming and J lost 0 bases, with 16 bases between them. The chain's CDR3 is CASSGGSQPSSYNEQFF. As DNA, the CDR3 is TGTGCCAGCAGTGGAGGCTCCCAACCGTCCTCCTACAATGAGCAGTTCTTC.

This clonotype turned up a few times. CDR3 amino acids: CSALPGLFYNEQFF. Here the CDR3 DNA reads TGCAGTGCTCTTCCGGGACTCTTCTACAATGAGCAGTTCTTC. The V and J genes are TRBV20-1 and TRBJ2-1; maybe TRBD2 (6 bases). The germline V and J ends were trimmed by 5 bases and 3 bases, with 14 bases remaining between them. The CDR3 has 14 residues. Germline-derived CDR1 and CDR2 are DFQATT and SNEGSKA (reference sequence).

V gene TRBV7-9 combines with J gene TRBJ2-1, with unresolved D. The germline gives CDR1 SEHNR, CDR2 FQNEAQ (reference sequence). The CDR3 is 13 amino acids. The V end lost 1 base, the J end lost 7 bases, and 8 bases lay between the germline ends. This CDR3 is CASSLEGMNEQFF. As DNA, the CDR3 is TGTGCCAGCAGCTTAGAGGGCATGAATGAGCAGTTCTTC.

In this sample, this clonotype turned up a few times. J is TRBJ2-6 and V is TRBV7-9; weak D call: TRBD2 (6 bases). V lost 4 bases and J lost 0, with 16 bases in between. Germline CDR1 is SEHNR and CDR2 is FQNEAQ (reference sequence). This CDR3 contains 18 residues. In nucleotides, the CDR3 is TGTGCCAGCAGCTACAGCGGTGGGGGGAACTCTGGGGCCAACGTCCTGACTTTC. This gives the protein CASSYSGGGNSGANVLTF.

V gene TRBV19 combines with J gene TRBJ2-7; possible D gene TRBD1, 6 bases. The CDR3 is 15 residues long. CDR1 and CDR2 from the germline V gene are LNHDA and SQIVND (reference sequence). The V end lost 4 bases, the J end lost 3 bases, and 16 bases lay between the germline ends. The CDR3 DNA is TGTGCCAGTAGTAAGGCTAGACAGGCGATCTACGAGCAGTACTTC. This codes for CASSKARQAIYEQYF.

This clonotype was recorded a few times. The chain links TRBV7-2 to TRBJ1-1, with 7 bases lining up with TRBD1. Trimming removed 5 bases from V and 2 bases from J; junction bases left unmatched: 5. Germline V gene sequence: CDR1 SGHTA, CDR2 FQGNSA. The CDR3 totals 14 residues. The CDR3 DNA reads TGTGCCAGCAGCACGACAGGGACCAACACTGAAGCTTTCTTT. Translating gives CASSTTGTNTEAFF.

This clonotype has only one observation. The CDR3 loop reads CASSQPATNEKLFF. CDR3 nucleotides: TGTGCCAGCAGTCAGCCAGCAACTAATGAAAAACTGTTTTTT. V is TRBV28 and J is TRBJ1-4; D not resolved. The V gene lost 5 bases and the J gene lost 0 bases, with 7 bases spanning the gap. The CDR3 has 14 amino acids. Germline V lookup: CDR1 MDHEN, CDR2 SYDVKM. Drawing the rest from reference TRBV28 and TRBJ1-4, the complete variable domain is DVKVTQSSRYLVKRTGEKVFLECVQDMDHENMFWYRQDPGLGLRLIYFSYDVKMKEKGDIPEGYSVSREKKERFSLILESASTNQTSMYLCASSQPATNEKLFFGSGTQLSVL.

This clonotype showed up many times. For the CDR3, the DNA is TGTGCCAGTAGTGGCGGGAGGGGTCAAGAGACCCAGTACTTC. Its translation: CASSGGRGQETQYF. This chain joins TRBV19 and TRBJ2-5; 9 bases map to TRBD2. The V gene end was trimmed by 5 bases and the J gene end by 2 bases; junction bases not matched to a gene: 3. The CDR3 runs to 14 residues. Germline V CDR1 and CDR2: LNHDA, SQIVND (reference sequence). Full variable domain (missing parts from reference TRBV19 and TRBJ2-5): DGGITQSPKYLFRKEGQNVTLSCEQNLNHDAMYWYRQDPGQGLRLIYYSQIVNDFQKGDIAEGYSVSREKKESFPLTVTSAQKNPTAFYLCASSGGRGQETQYFGPGTRLLVL.

The chain combines TRBV5-1 with TRBJ2-5; possibly TRBD1 for D (7 bases). The CDR3 spans 13 residues. Germline V CDR1 and CDR2: SGHRS, YFSETQ. V gave up 7 bases and J gave up 5 bases, with 15 bases separating them. The CDR3, as DNA: TGCGCCAGCTCCCAGGGGGGACGGGAGACCCAGTACTTC. It codes for CASSQGGRETQYF. The full variable domain, completed using reference TRBV5-1 and TRBJ2-5, is KAGVTQTPRYLIKTRGQQVTLSCSPISGHRSVSWYQQTPGQGLQFLFEYFSETQRNKGNFPGRFSGRQFSNSRSEMNVSTLELGDSALYLCASSQGGRETQYFGPGTRLLVL.